The 22 T cell receptor beta chains below all came from one sample that was sequenced in a study of T cell responses to AZD1222 COVID-19 vaccine. Method: immunoSEQ multiplex PCR; TCRdb's copy keeps in-frame clones and lacks some. Here the sample spans fewer than 200,000 clones, around 90% being singletons. This specimen was peripheral blood, taken 28 days after the second AZD1222 dose. Every receptor here comes from an adult who received the AZD1222 COVID-19 vaccine.

This clone was seen a single time. The chain combines TRBV5-7 with TRBJ2-1; maybe TRBD2 (6 bases). TRBV5-7 falls under the ORF class, with uncertain function. V was cut by 2 bases and J by 9 bases, with 12 bases left in between. CDR3 length: 13 residues. This CDR3 is CASSFALAGEQFF. The CDR3 nucleotides are TGTGCCAGCAGCTTCGCACTAGCTGGTGAGCAGTTCTTC.

This clone has only a few counts. The identical CDR3 is also encoded by other nucleotide sequences in the sample. V and J are TRBV6-5 and TRBJ1-1; no firm D call. Germline V CDR1 and CDR2: MNHEY, SVGAGI. CDR3 size: 12 residues. Trimming pared 2 bases from V and 1 base from J, leaving 2 bases between. The CDR3 loop is CASSYRNTEAFF. CDR3 nucleotide sequence: TGTGCCAGCAGTTACAGGAACACTGAAGCTTTCTTT.

The chain has TRBV6-5 and TRBJ2-7; the D gene is possibly TRBD1 (5 bases). Germline lookup yields CDR1 MNHEY and CDR2 SVGAGI. The CDR3 loop spans 14 amino acids. Trimming stripped 0 bases from V and 6 bases from J, with 12 bases between. In nucleotides, the CDR3 is TGTGCCAGCAGTTACTCGTCAGGGATGGCCGAGCAGTACTTC. Translation: CASSYSSGMAEQYF.

The chain employs TRBV6-5 and TRBJ2-7; 8 bases map to TRBD2. CDR3 length: 13 residues. In germline, CDR1 is MNHEY, CDR2 SVGAGI. The V segment lost 6 bases and the J segment 3 bases; nucleotides outside the gene matches: 4. CDR3 in DNA: TGTGCCAGCAGCGCGGGGGGAGACTACGAGCAGTACTTC. Its protein is CASSAGGDYEQYF.

The genes are TRBV29-1 and TRBJ2-3; D is possibly TRBD1 (6 bases). From germline, CDR1 is SQVTM and CDR2 ANQGSEA. Trimming pared 6 bases from V and 5 bases from J, leaving 6 bases between. The CDR3 has 10 residues. The CDR3 coding sequence is TGCAGCGTACAGGGAGATACGCAGTATTTT. It translates to CSVQGDTQYF.

The genes are TRBV4-1 and TRBJ2-7; D gene unclear. Germline CDR1 and CDR2: MGHRA and YSYEKL. Between the trimmed V and J ends, which lost 3 bases and 3 bases, there was a span of 21 bases. This CDR3 contains 17 residues. This chain's CDR3 is CASSQPPGLLESYEQYF. The CDR3, as DNA: TGCGCCAGCAGCCAGCCCCCCGGGCTGTTGGAAAGCTACGAGCAGTACTTC.

This clone is a singleton in its sample. The chain has TRBV6-1 and TRBJ1-2; D unclear. Germline loops: CDR1 MNHNS, CDR2 SASEGT. The V end was cut by 1 base, the J end by 1 base, with 16 bases between. CDR3 length equals 17 residues. The DNA for the CDR3 is TGTGCCAGCAGTGAAGTAACGAAAAAGGGCCTTAACTATGGCTACACCTTC. Its translation: CASSEVTKKGLNYGYTF.

The chain combines TRBV29-1 with TRBJ1-6; D remains unclear. The CDR3 covers 15 residues. Trimming left V 8 bases short and J 6 bases short, with 20 bases between. Germline CDR1 is SQVTM and CDR2 is ANQGSEA. The CDR3 sequence: CSLPRWEIINSPLHF. The CDR3 region has the DNA TGCAGCCTCCCCCGATGGGAGATTATTAATTCACCCCTCCACTTT.

The rearrangement joins TRBV7-7 to TRBJ1-6; D unclear. From germline, CDR1 is SSHAT and CDR2 FNYEAQ (reference sequence). Trimming stripped 9 bases from V and 4 bases from J, with 10 bases between. The CDR3 length is 13 residues. The CDR3 spells CASGTDYNSPLHF. As DNA, the CDR3 is TGTGCCAGTGGAACAGATTATAATTCACCCCTCCACTTT.

This chain uses TRBV5-4 with TRBJ2-3, with 13 positions matching TRBD2. Germline trimming cut 4 bases from V and 6 bases from J; bases unmatched to any gene: 5. The CDR3 consists of 15 residues. Germline-derived CDR1 and CDR2 are SGHNT and YYREEE (reference sequence). The CDR3 protein is CASSPGLAGTDTQYF. CDR3 bases: TGTGCCAGCAGCCCGGGACTAGCGGGGACGGATACGCAGTATTTT.

The CDR3 loop is CASSSLTSSGTEAFF. The CDR3 DNA reads TGTGCCAGCAGTTCCTTGACGTCGTCGGGGACTGAAGCTTTCTTT. The V and J genes are TRBV6-5 and TRBJ1-1; the D is unclear. V lost 4 bases and J 5 bases, leaving 17 bases between the germline ends. The CDR3 sequence is 15 residues long. Germline V CDR1 and CDR2: MNHEY, SVGAGI.

The J gene is TRBJ2-2, the V gene TRBV11-3, with D tentatively TRBD1 or TRBD2 (6 bases each). V gave up 4 bases and J gave up 0 bases, with 12 bases separating them. CDR3 size: 16 residues. Germline V gives CDR1 SGHNT, CDR2 YENEEA. This CDR3 reads CASSSSGGTNTGELFF. DNA for the CDR3: TGTGCCAGCAGCTCCTCCGGGGGCACGAACACCGGGGAGCTGTTTTTT.

V is TRBV6-5 and J is TRBJ2-3; D is possibly TRBD1 (6 bases). In germline, CDR1 is MNHEY, CDR2 SVGAGI. Trimming pared 6 bases from V and 3 bases from J, leaving 13 bases between. This CDR3 comprises 14 residues. This CDR3 is CASRPTGRTDTQYF. The CDR3 DNA is TGTGCCAGCAGACCTACAGGGCGGACAGATACGCAGTATTTT.

The chain couples TRBV4-1 to TRBJ1-1; D perhaps matches TRBD1 (6 bases). V lost 4 bases and J lost 8, with 8 bases in between. This CDR3 is 11 amino acids long. Germline loops: CDR1 MGHRA, CDR2 YSYEKL. The CDR3 DNA is TGCGCCAGCAGCCGGGGGGCAGAAGCTTTCTTT. It specifies CASSRGAEAFF.

This chain connects TRBV12-3 or TRBV12-4 to TRBJ2-7; TRBD1 aligns across 8 bases. This CDR3 has 12 amino acids. CDR3 region: CATAGGNYEQYF. The CDR3 DNA sequence: TGTGCTACGGCAGGGGGCAACTACGAGCAGTACTTC.

The V and J genes are TRBV7-2 and TRBJ2-7; 8 nucleotides align to TRBD2. There are 15 residues in the CDR3. Germline values: CDR1 SGHTA, CDR2 FQGNSA. J gave up 5 bases and V 2 bases, and 8 bases lay outside the gene matches. In nucleotides, the CDR3 is TGTGCCAGCAGCTTACCGCAACTAGCGGTCCACGAGCAGTACTTC. This translates into CASSLPQLAVHEQYF.

The rearrangement uses TRBV9 and TRBJ1-6, with 7 bases identical to TRBD1. CDR1 is SGDLS and CDR2 is YYNGEE in the germline V gene. This CDR3 spans 15 amino acids. Losses at the gene ends were 3 bases for V and 5 bases for J; bases not matched to a gene: 5. The CDR3 DNA reads as TGTGCCAGCAGCGCCAAGACAGGGAATAATTCACCCCTCCACTTT. This encodes CASSAKTGNNSPLHF.

The CDR3 DNA follows: TGTGCCAGCAGCTCCCCAGTGGGGACAGAGCTATACTCTGGAAACACCATATATTTT. Translated, it gives CASSSPVGTELYSGNTIYF. V gene TRBV5-6 combines with J gene TRBJ1-3; 7 bases match TRBD1. Per the germline V gene, CDR1 is SGHDT and CDR2 is YYEEEE. The V and J ends lost 3 bases and 0 bases, in that order; junction bases with no gene match: 15. The CDR3 has 19 amino acids.

This chain links TRBV4-3 with TRBJ2-1, with TRBD2 matching 8 bases. CDR3 length equals 16 residues. Per the germline V gene, CDR1 is LGHNA and CDR2 is YSLEER. Trimming took 0 bases from V and 7 from J; bases not matched to a gene: 8. CDR3 sequence: CASSQEGASGWNEQFF. In nucleotides, the CDR3 is TGCGCCAGCAGCCAAGAGGGGGCTAGCGGGTGGAATGAGCAGTTCTTC.

V usage is TRBV12-3 or TRBV12-4 and J usage is TRBJ1-1, with a tentative D call TRBD1 (5 bases). The CDR3 loop spans 13 amino acids. V lost 2 bases, J lost 6 bases, and 10 bases lay in between. Here the CDR3 DNA reads TGTGCCAGCAGTTTACGGCGGGGGTCTGAAGCTTTCTTT. As protein: CASSLRRGSEAFF.

This clone was seen a single time. The chain joins TRBV19 to TRBJ2-5; 7 nucleotides align to TRBD1. The CDR3 has 14 residues. Germline V gene sequence: CDR1 LNHDA, CDR2 SQIVND (reference sequence). Trimming took 6 bases from V and 2 from J; bases not matched to a gene: 6. CDR3 region: CASRRDRVQETQYF. CDR3 in DNA: TGTGCCAGTAGAAGGGACAGAGTACAAGAGACCCAGTACTTC.

This chain connects TRBV6-5 to TRBJ1-1; no reliable D call. The CDR3 spans 14 residues. V lost 3 bases and J 4 bases, leaving 12 bases between the germline ends. Germline lookup yields CDR1 MNHEY and CDR2 SVGAGI. The DNA of the CDR3 is TGTGCCAGCAGTTATCCCGGGGTAGGCACTGAAGCTTTCTTT. Translating gives CASSYPGVGTEAFF.